This T cell receptor beta chain was sequenced for a study of T-cell memory formation after mild COVID-19. Study-wide results and limits: Within pre-infection memory, some responding clones were found, suggesting cross-reactive memory joined. CD4/CD8 balance held among clones contracting day 15 to 85, and later expanders leaned CD4+.

TCRdb passed the 5' RACE reads through MiXCR, listing each CDR3 protein once. This sample has hundreds of thousands of distinct CDR3 sequences, with 25% to 30% found just once. This clonotype has just a few counts. As yet, its antigen is unknown. The CDR3 runs 14 residues. V dropped 5 bases and J dropped 4 bases, with 13 bases sitting between them. Germline lookup yields CDR1 MNHNY and CDR2 SVGAGI (reference sequence). The chain recombines TRBV6-6 with TRBJ2-3; D is unclear. Specimen: PBMCs or a T cell subset sorted from them (not recorded which). The sequence derives from an adult woman who had mild COVID-19 (a few samples of this study predate the infection). Cell type and time point are not known. For the CDR3, the DNA is TGTGCCAGCAGTATCTTGTGGGCATCAGATACGCAGTATTTT. Its protein product is CASSILWASDTQYF.